The sequence of this T cell receptor beta chain was determined in a study of cytomegalovirus exposure and HLA in healthy donors. Background on the study: The 120 million or so unique TCR beta sequences, from 150 million to 200 million T cells, were found by an earlier analysis. Of all 400 or so donors who were genotyped, 80% to 85% belonged to the Caucasian-associated ancestry cluster. Study findings and constraints: The study labeled 150 to 200 TCR beta chains cytomegalovirus-associated.

Researchers ran the PCR with 60 Vbeta and 13 Jbeta primers. Data came from immunoSEQ multiplex PCR; TCRdb stores just in-frame clones and leaves some out. This sample has roughly 110,000 clones, with just over 70% found just once. Germline values: CDR1 ENHRY, CDR2 SYGVKD. The CDR3 totals 16 residues. J gave up 2 bases and V 3 bases, and 4 bases lay outside the gene matches. Remarks on this clone: No antigen is known for it.

Sequenced sample: PBMCs. The sequence derives from a boy aged 5-17 years in good health and CMV-seronegative. The gene calls are TRBV10-3 and TRBJ2-2, with 9 bases that match TRBD2. This chain's CDR3 is CAISDQREDNTGELFF. The CDR3, as DNA: TGTGCCATCAGTGATCAGCGGGAGGACAACACCGGGGAGCTGTTTTTT.